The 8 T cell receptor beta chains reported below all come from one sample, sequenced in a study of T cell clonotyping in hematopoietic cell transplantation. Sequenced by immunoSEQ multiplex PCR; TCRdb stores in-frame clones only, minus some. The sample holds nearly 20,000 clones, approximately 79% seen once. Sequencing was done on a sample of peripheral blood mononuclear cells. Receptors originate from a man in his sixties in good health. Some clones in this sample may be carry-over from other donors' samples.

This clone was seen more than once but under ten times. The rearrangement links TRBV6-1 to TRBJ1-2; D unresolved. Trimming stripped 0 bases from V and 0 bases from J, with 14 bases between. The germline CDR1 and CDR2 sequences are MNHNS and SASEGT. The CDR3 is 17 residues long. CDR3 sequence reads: CASSEAGRRRANYGYTF. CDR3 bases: TGTGCCAGCAGTGAAGCCGGCCGGAGGAGAGCTAACTATGGCTACACCTTC.

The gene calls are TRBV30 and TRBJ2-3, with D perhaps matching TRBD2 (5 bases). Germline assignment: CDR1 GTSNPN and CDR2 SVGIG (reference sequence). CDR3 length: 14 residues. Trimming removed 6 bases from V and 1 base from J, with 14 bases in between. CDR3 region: CACQTGVGTDTQYF. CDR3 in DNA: TGTGCCTGCCAGACCGGGGTGGGCACAGATACGCAGTATTTT.

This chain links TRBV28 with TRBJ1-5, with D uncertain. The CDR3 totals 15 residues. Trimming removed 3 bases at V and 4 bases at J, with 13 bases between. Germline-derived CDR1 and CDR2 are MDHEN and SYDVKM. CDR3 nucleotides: TGTGCCAGCAGTTTTCTTACCAGAGGAAATCAGCCCCAGCATTTT. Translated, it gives CASSFLTRGNQPQHF.

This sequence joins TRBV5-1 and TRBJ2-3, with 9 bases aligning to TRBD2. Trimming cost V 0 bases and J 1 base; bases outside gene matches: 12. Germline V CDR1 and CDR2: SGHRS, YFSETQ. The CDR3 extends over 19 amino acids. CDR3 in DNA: TGCGCCAGCAGCTTGGCCCCAGCGGGGGGCCCGGGTGGCACAGATACGCAGTATTTT. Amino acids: CASSLAPAGGPGGTDTQYF.

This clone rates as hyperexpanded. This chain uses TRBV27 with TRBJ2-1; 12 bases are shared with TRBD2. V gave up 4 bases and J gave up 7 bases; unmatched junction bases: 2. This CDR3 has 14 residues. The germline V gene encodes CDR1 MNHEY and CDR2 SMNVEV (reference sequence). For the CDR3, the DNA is TGTGCCAGCAGTTGGACTAGCGGGATAAATGAGCAGTTCTTC. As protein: CASSWTSGINEQFF.

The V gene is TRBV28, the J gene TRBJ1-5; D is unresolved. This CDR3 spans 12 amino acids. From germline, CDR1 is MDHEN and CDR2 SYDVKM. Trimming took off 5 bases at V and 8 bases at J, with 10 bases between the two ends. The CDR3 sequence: CASSPSGEPQHF. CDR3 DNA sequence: TGTGCCAGCAGTCCTTCCGGGGAGCCCCAGCATTTT.

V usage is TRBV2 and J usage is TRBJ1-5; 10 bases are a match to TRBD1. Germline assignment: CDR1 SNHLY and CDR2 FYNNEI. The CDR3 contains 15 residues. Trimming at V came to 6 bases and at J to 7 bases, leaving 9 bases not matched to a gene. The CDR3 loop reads CASRAETGGRQPQHF. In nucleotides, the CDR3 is TGTGCCAGCAGAGCCGAGACAGGGGGCCGGCAGCCCCAGCATTTT.

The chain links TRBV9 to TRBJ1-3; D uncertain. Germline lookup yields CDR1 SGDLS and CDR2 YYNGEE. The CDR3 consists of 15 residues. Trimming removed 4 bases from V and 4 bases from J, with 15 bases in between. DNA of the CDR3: TGTGCCAGCAGCTCCGATTGGGGTGGAGGAAACACCATATATTTT. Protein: CASSSDWGGGNTIYF. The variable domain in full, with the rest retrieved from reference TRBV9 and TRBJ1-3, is DSGVTQTPKHLITATGQRVTLRCSPRSGDLSVYWYQQSLDQGLQFLIQYYNGEERAKGNILERFSAQQFPDLHSELNLSSLELGDSALYFCASSSDWGGGNTIYFGEGSWLTVV.